One sample yielded the 25 T cell receptor beta chains listed below, sequenced in a study of CD8 T cells in ankylosing spondylitis. Study conclusions and caveats: It appeared that ankylosing spondylitis blood was characterized by a TCR beta motif of several highly homologous variants.

For these receptors, no antigen is known. TCRdb passed the 5' RACE reads through MiXCR, listing each CDR3 protein once. This table holds more than 100,000 distinct CDR3 sequences, 15% to 20% found once. The sequencing input was blood, either unsorted or a sorted T cell fraction (not recorded which). These receptor sequences come from a male donor with ankylosing spondylitis.

The sample holds a few counts of this clonotype. The chain has TRBV7-8 and TRBJ1-5; D is undetermined. This CDR3 spans 17 amino acids. Germline CDR1 and CDR2: SGHVS and FQNEAQ. Trimming stripped 7 bases from V and 2 bases from J, with 21 bases between. In DNA form, the CDR3 reads TGTGCCAGCAACATAAACTCATGGGAGAGGGGCAATCAGCCCCAGCATTTT. It encodes CASNINSWERGNQPQHF.

V is TRBV30 and J is TRBJ2-1, with 9 bases lining up with TRBD1. Germline V lookup: CDR1 GTSNPN, CDR2 SVGIG (reference sequence). Germline trimming cut 5 bases from V and 3 bases from J; bases unmatched to any gene: 5. The CDR3 is made up of 14 amino acids. CDR3 region: CAWGPGQGYNEQFF. In DNA form, the CDR3 reads TGTGCCTGGGGCCCGGGACAGGGCTACAATGAGCAGTTCTTC.

This clonotype has more than one count but fewer than ten. The chain recombines TRBV4-1 with TRBJ2-1; 10 bases agree with TRBD2. With V trimmed by 4 bases and J by 8 bases, 11 bases remained unmatched. This CDR3 contains 16 residues. Germline V gene data show CDR1 as MGHRA and CDR2 as YSYEKL. CDR3: CASSPPSGSGLYEQFF. The CDR3 coding sequence is TGCGCCAGCAGCCCGCCTAGCGGGAGTGGTCTGTATGAGCAGTTCTTC.

CDR3 nucleotides: TGTGCCAGCAGCGTTGGCGGGACTAGCTCCTACAATGAGCAGTTCTTC. Encoded protein: CASSVGGTSSYNEQFF. The chain joins TRBV9 to TRBJ2-1; 8 nucleotides line up with TRBD2. This CDR3 is built from 16 residues. The junction had 4 bases not matched to a gene; V was cut back by 2 bases and J by 0 bases. Germline CDR1 and CDR2: SGDLS and YYNGEE.

This clonotype was seen a few times. The J gene is TRBJ2-5, the V gene TRBV7-9, with D possibly being TRBD2 (5 bases). V was cut by 6 bases and J by 0 bases, with 20 bases left in between. CDR1 and CDR2 from the germline V gene are SEHNR and FQNEAQ (reference sequence). The CDR3 runs to 17 residues. The CDR3 here is CASSYQSPGEYQETQYF. The CDR3 DNA reads as TGTGCCAGCAGTTACCAATCTCCCGGGGAGTACCAAGAGACCCAGTACTTC.

The rearrangement joins TRBV5-1 to TRBJ2-1, with D possibly being TRBD2 (6 bases). Germline lookup yields CDR1 SGHRS and CDR2 YFSETQ. The CDR3 consists of 12 residues. The germline V and J ends were trimmed by 4 bases and 7 bases, with 9 bases remaining between them. In DNA, the CDR3 is TGCGCCAGCAGCCGCGGGGCGAATGAGCAGTTCTTC. Amino acid sequence: CASSRGANEQFF.

V gene TRBV14 combines with J gene TRBJ1-2, with D maybe TRBD1 (5 bases). Germline CDR1 SGHDN, CDR2 FVKESK. Trimming took 6 bases from V and 3 from J, leaving 20 bases between them. The length of the CDR3 is 16 residues. The CDR3 bases are TGTGCCAGCAGTCCAGTGACAGTTCGTGGGGACTATGGCTACACCTTC. Translated: CASSPVTVRGDYGYTF.

The sample holds a few counts of this clonotype. The chain combines TRBV27 with TRBJ2-1, with 8 bases aligning to TRBD2. Per the germline V gene, CDR1 is MNHEY and CDR2 is SMNVEV (reference sequence). CDR3 size: 12 residues. Trimming removed 8 bases from V and 5 bases from J; junction bases left unmatched: 2. In DNA form, the CDR3 reads TGTGCCAGCTGGCGGGAGGACAATGAGCAGTTCTTC. It specifies CASWREDNEQFF.

The chain combines TRBV7-9 with TRBJ1-1; D unresolved. This CDR3 is built from 15 residues. Germline V CDR1 and CDR2: SEHNR, FQNEAQ (reference sequence). Trimming left V 0 bases short and J 1 base short, with 9 bases between. DNA of the CDR3: TGTGCCAGCAGCTTAGCCCCCAGCGGGAACACTGAAGCTTTCTTT. It yields the protein CASSLAPSGNTEAFF.

The genes are TRBV10-3 and TRBJ1-1; TRBD1 is a possible D gene (5 bases). Trimming cost V 0 bases and J 6 bases, with 11 bases left between them. The CDR3 runs 14 residues. Germline V CDR1 and CDR2: ENHRY, SYGVKD. CDR3 amino acids: CAISESSGFAEAFF. The CDR3 DNA follows: TGTGCCATCAGTGAGTCGTCAGGGTTCGCTGAAGCTTTCTTT.

This clonotype was observed a handful of times. The CDR3 here is CASSDPLNEQFF. In DNA, the CDR3 is TGTGCCAGCAGTGATCCTCTCAATGAGCAGTTCTTC. V is TRBV25-1 and J is TRBJ2-1; D gene uncertain. V lost 3 bases, J lost 6 bases, and 6 bases lay in between. This CDR3 is built from 12 residues. CDR1 is MGHDK, CDR2 SYGVNS, per germline. Full variable domain (rest looked up from reference TRBV25-1 and TRBJ2-1): EADIYQTPRYLVIGTGKKITLECSQTMGHDKMYWYQQDPGMELHLIHYSYGVNSTEKGDLSSESTVSRIRTEHFPLTLESARPSHTSQYLCASSDPLNEQFFGPGTRLTVL.

This clonotype has a count of ten or more. This rearrangement joins TRBV29-1 to TRBJ2-1; D is tentatively TRBD1 or TRBD2 (6 bases each). Trimming pared 3 bases from V and 5 bases from J, leaving 14 bases between. CDR3 length: 14 residues. Germline V gene lookup returns CDR1 SQVTM and CDR2 ANQGSEA. CDR3 in DNA: TGCAGCGTTGAGGGGGGCCCATCCCACAATGAGCAGTTCTTC. Protein: CSVEGGPSHNEQFF.

The chain joins TRBV27 to TRBJ2-7; 8 bases align to TRBD1. Unmatched junction bases numbered 12, after V lost 3 bases and J lost 5 bases. Looked up from germline, CDR1 is MNHEY and CDR2 is SMNVEV (reference sequence). The CDR3 sequence is 16 residues long. CDR3: CASSLGSRTGFHEQYF. In nucleotides, the CDR3 is TGTGCCAGCAGTTTGGGCTCGCGGACAGGGTTCCACGAGCAGTACTTC.

The V and J genes are TRBV7-3 and TRBJ2-3, with 12 nucleotides matching TRBD2. Looked up from germline, CDR1 is SGHTA and CDR2 is FQGTGA. This CDR3 comprises 16 residues. V gave up 2 bases and J gave up 6 bases; unmatched junction bases: 6. The CDR3 coding sequence is TGTGCCAGCAGCTTACTAGCGGGAGGGCCTAGCGATACGCAGTATTTT. As protein: CASSLLAGGPSDTQYF.

The rearrangement links TRBV6-1 to TRBJ1-2; D remains ambiguous. Germline V gene data show CDR1 as MNHNS and CDR2 as SASEGT. V was cut by 6 bases and J by 8 bases, with 19 bases left in between. The CDR3 has 14 amino acids. The CDR3 DNA reads as TGTGCCAGCAGCTCTATAGGGTCTGGAGAAGGCTACACCTTC. Translation: CASSSIGSGEGYTF.

The gene calls are TRBV6-1 and TRBJ2-3; tentative D call: TRBD1 (6 bases). CDR1 is MNHNS, CDR2 SASEGT, per germline. CDR3 length equals 17 residues. The V end lost 6 bases, the J end lost 0 bases, and 19 bases lay between the germline ends. The DNA of the CDR3 is TGTGCCAGCAGCAGAGGACAGCCCCCCACTAGCACAGATACGCAGTATTTT. This sequence encodes CASSRGQPPTSTDTQYF.

This chain connects TRBV27 to TRBJ2-7; D may be TRBD1 (6 bases). The CDR3 contains 15 residues. Germline V gives CDR1 MNHEY, CDR2 SMNVEV (reference sequence). Trimming left V 0 bases short and J 7 bases short, with 16 bases between. The CDR3 coding sequence is TGTGCCAGCAGTTTATCGACCAGGGGTGTTACGGAGCAGTACTTC. As protein: CASSLSTRGVTEQYF.

This clonotype was seen a handful of times. The DNA of the CDR3 is TGTGCCAGCAGTTTTTCCCTCAGATTAGCGGGAGCCTACGAGCAGTACTTC. Amino acid sequence: CASSFSLRLAGAYEQYF. The V and J genes are TRBV28 and TRBJ2-7, with TRBD2 matching over 9 bases. V shed 3 bases and J 2 bases; nucleotides not matched to a gene: 11. In germline, CDR1 is MDHEN, CDR2 SYDVKM. This CDR3 has 17 residues.

The table lists this clonotype with many counts. The chain is built from TRBV11-2 and TRBJ2-7; 13 bases are a match to TRBD2. Germline CDR1 reads SGHAT; CDR2 reads FQNNGV. V lost 6 bases and J lost 4; bases outside the gene matches: 12. CDR3 length: 17 residues. CDR3 amino acids: CASSPSLGLAGFYEQYF. CDR3 in DNA: TGTGCCAGCAGTCCTTCCCTGGGACTAGCGGGATTTTACGAGCAGTACTTC.

This clonotype came up a few times. CDR3 region: CASSAPDRRDYEQYF. CDR3 DNA: TGTGCCAGCAGCGCCCCGGACAGGAGGGATTACGAGCAGTACTTC. The chain uses TRBV2 and TRBJ2-7; a weak D match, TRBD1 (7 bases). Germline-derived CDR1 and CDR2 are SNHLY and FYNNEI. V gave up 6 bases and J gave up 4 bases, with 19 bases separating them. The CDR3 covers 15 residues. Supplemented by reference TRBV2 and TRBJ2-7, the full variable domain reads EPEVTQTPSHQVTQMGQEVILRCVPISNHLYFYWYRQILGQKVEFLVSFYNNEISEKSEIFDDQFSVERPDGSNFTLKIRSTKLEDSAMYFCASSAPDRRDYEQYFGPGTRLTVT.

This clonotype occurred a few times. The chain joins TRBV28 to TRBJ2-7, with 10 bases that match TRBD2. There are 13 residues in the CDR3. The V segment lost 5 bases and the J segment 6 bases; nucleotides outside the gene matches: 4. CDR1 is MDHEN and CDR2 is SYDVKM in the germline V gene. DNA of the CDR3: TGTGCCAGCAGTGTAGCGGGAGGTCGCGAGCAGTACTTC. This translates into CASSVAGGREQYF.

Only a few counts were recorded for this clonotype. This chain connects TRBV9 to TRBJ2-1; TRBD2 aligns across 8 bases. This CDR3 spans 17 amino acids. Germline V lookup: CDR1 SGDLS, CDR2 YYNGEE. V lost 2 bases, J lost 1 base, and 8 bases stayed unmatched. CDR3 amino acids: CASSVSSGSRSYNEQFF. CDR3 DNA sequence: TGTGCCAGCAGCGTTTCAAGCGGGAGTCGGTCCTACAATGAGCAGTTCTTC.

This clonotype was counted a few times. V usage is TRBV28 and J usage is TRBJ1-5; a weak D match, TRBD1 (5 bases). This CDR3 region has 14 residues. V was cut by 3 bases and J by 0 bases, with 6 bases left in between. CDR1 and CDR2 from the germline V gene are MDHEN and SYDVKM. The CDR3 here is CASSLTASNQPQHF. CDR3 in DNA: TGTGCCAGCAGTTTGACAGCTAGCAATCAGCCCCAGCATTTT.

Only a few counts were recorded for this clonotype. CDR3 nucleotide sequence: TGTGCCAGCAGTTCAGGGAGCTTTAGGGCTTTCTTT. It yields the protein CASSSGSFRAFF. The chain combines TRBV27 with TRBJ1-1; a weak D match, TRBD1 (5 bases). Trimming removed 4 bases at V and 11 bases at J, with 14 bases between. Germline V gene data show CDR1 as MNHEY and CDR2 as SMNVEV (reference sequence). This CDR3 region has 12 residues.

J is TRBJ2-7 and V is TRBV4-1; the D is unclear. V was clipped by 0 bases and J by 5 bases, with 11 bases between them. The CDR3 is made up of 14 amino acids. The germline V gene encodes CDR1 MGHRA and CDR2 YSYEKL. CDR3 nucleotide sequence: TGCGCCAGCAGCCAAGAGTGGAGTCTCGACGAGCAGTACTTC. It codes for CASSQEWSLDEQYF.